This TCR beta chain was sequenced in a study of HIV-infected patients and healthy controls. General study results and limits: HIV+ repertoires were severely depleted of MAIT alpha-chain CDR3s, unlike healthy controls.

The repertoire came from unfractionated whole blood and reflected all unsorted peripheral T cells. The CDR3 has 13 residues. The ends were cut back, 5 bases at V and 3 bases at J, with 12 bases in the middle. The V gene's germline CDR1 is SGHRS and CDR2 YFSETQ. This clonotype was seen repeatedly, ten times or more. The target antigen is unknown. About 500 ng RNA was reverse transcribed with alpha and beta constant-region primers. Separate chain-specific third strand synthesis with multiplexing indices produced the alpha and beta libraries. TCRdb fed the 5' RACE reads into MiXCR, producing one record per CDR3 protein. The data hold 19,000 or so distinct CDR3 sequences, with roughly an eighth observed a single time.

The material sequenced was blood. The receptor was isolated from an adult in good health. The chain has TRBV5-1 and TRBJ2-7, with D maybe TRBD1 (5 bases). As DNA, the CDR3 is TGCGCCAGCAGTTCCGACAGTTTCTACGAGCAGTACTTC. Amino acid sequence: CASSSDSFYEQYF.